Listed here are 23 T cell receptor beta chains from one sample, sequenced in a study of PD-1 blockade in classical Hodgkin lymphoma. Method: immunoSEQ multiplex PCR; TCRdb's copy keeps in-frame clones and lacks some. The table has 20,000 to 25,000 clones, 91% seen once; the top ten hold 0.5% to 0.55%. The time point: newly diagnosed, previously untreated cHL patient sample. Investigators isolated CD4+ T cells from thawed PBMCs through magnetic negative selection. The specimen was CD4+ T cells from blood. These receptor sequences come from a human donor with classical Hodgkin lymphoma.

This chain connects TRBV4-1 to TRBJ1-1; 8 nucleotides line up with TRBD1. This CDR3 has 15 residues. V lost 3 bases, J lost 4 bases, and 7 bases stayed unmatched. From germline, CDR1 is MGHRA and CDR2 YSYEKL. The CDR3 is CASSHTGQGGTEAFF. The CDR3 DNA sequence: TGCGCCAGCAGCCATACAGGACAGGGCGGCACTGAAGCTTTCTTT.

The chain uses TRBV5-1 and TRBJ1-2; TRBD1 matches at 10 bases. Germline CDR1 is SGHRS and CDR2 is YFSETQ. The V gene end was trimmed by 1 base and the J gene end by 8 bases; junction bases not matched to a gene: 5. This CDR3 region has 14 residues. Written as DNA, the CDR3 is TGCGCCAGCAGCTTGAGGACAGGGGGTTTAGGCTACACCTTC. This gives the protein CASSLRTGGLGYTF.

This chain links TRBV29-1 with TRBJ1-1, with 8 bases fitting TRBD1. CDR1 and CDR2 (germline): SQVTM, ANQGSEA. The CDR3 has 14 residues. The ends lost 5 bases at V and 0 bases at J; junction bases unmatched: 5. CDR3: CSVYRQGLNTEAFF. The DNA of the CDR3 is TGCAGCGTTTACAGACAGGGGCTGAACACTGAAGCTTTCTTT.

This clone occurred a few times. The chain links TRBV10-3 to TRBJ1-6; D is possibly TRBD1 (6 bases). Germline V gene lookup returns CDR1 ENHRY and CDR2 SYGVKD. This CDR3 has 13 residues. V was shortened by 5 bases and J by 11 bases, with 13 bases between the two germline ends. CDR3 residues: CAISPRQDPPLHF. In DNA, the CDR3 is TGTGCCATCAGTCCTCGACAGGATCCACCCCTCCACTTT.

J is TRBJ1-1 and V is TRBV30; 7 bases match TRBD1. Germline V gene data show CDR1 as GTSNPN and CDR2 as SVGIG (reference sequence). Trimming cost V 5 bases and J 6 bases; bases outside gene matches: 12. The CDR3 consists of 14 residues. The CDR3 spells CAWDHDRVFAEAFF. Written as DNA, the CDR3 is TGTGCCTGGGACCACGACAGGGTATTCGCTGAAGCTTTCTTT.

The chain employs TRBV29-1 and TRBJ2-1; D is unclear. Looked up from germline, CDR1 is SQVTM and CDR2 is ANQGSEA. V lost 6 bases, J lost 6 bases, and 12 bases lay in between. The CDR3 has 12 residues. CDR3 residues: CSVLELGNEQFF. The CDR3 region has the DNA TGCAGCGTGCTAGAGTTGGGCAATGAGCAGTTCTTC.

The chain has TRBV5-1 and TRBJ2-2; the D gene is possibly TRBD2 (5 bases). With 4 bases removed from V and 1 base from J, the gap between germline ends came to 20 bases. Germline CDR1 reads SGHRS; CDR2 reads YFSETQ. The length of the CDR3 is 18 residues. The CDR3 loop is CASSERARAALNTGELFF. The DNA of the CDR3 is TGCGCCAGCAGCGAACGGGCAAGAGCGGCTTTGAACACCGGGGAGCTGTTTTTT.

V gene TRBV12-5 combines with J gene TRBJ2-5, with D hard to call. Looked up from germline, CDR1 is LGHNT and CDR2 is FRNRAP. This CDR3 has 16 residues. V lost 5 bases to trimming and J lost 5 bases, with 21 bases between them. CDR3 sequence reads: CASGARIYSPHETQYF. The CDR3 nucleotides are TGTGCTAGTGGTGCTAGGATTTACTCTCCCCACGAGACCCAGTACTTC.

The chain uses TRBV4-3 and TRBJ1-2; 8 nucleotides match TRBD1. This CDR3 is 15 amino acids long. CDR1 and CDR2 (germline): LGHNA, YSLEER. V was clipped by 5 bases and J by 4 bases; unmatched bases: 9. The CDR3 bases are TGCGCCAGCAGCGTACTTACGGGACAGGCCTATGGCTACACCTTC. Translated: CASSVLTGQAYGYTF.

This clone is a singleton in its sample. This chain joins TRBV28 and TRBJ2-3; weak D call: TRBD1 (6 bases). V was shortened by 5 bases and J by 9 bases, with 12 bases between the two germline ends. The CDR3 length is 12 residues. CDR1 is MDHEN and CDR2 is SYDVKM in the germline V gene. The CDR3 DNA is TGTGCCAGCAGTCAGGGGTCGGCAACGCAGTATTTT. This translates into CASSQGSATQYF.

The rearrangement joins TRBV14 to TRBJ1-6; D unresolved. Germline CDR1 SGHDN, CDR2 FVKESK. Trimming took 6 bases from V and 3 from J, leaving 9 bases between them. The CDR3 loop spans 14 amino acids. This CDR3 is CASRSEYYNSPLHF. In DNA form, the CDR3 reads TGTGCCAGCAGGAGTGAGTACTATAATTCACCCCTCCACTTT. Complete variable domain (other parts from reference TRBV14 and TRBJ1-6): EAGVTQFPSHSVIEKGQTVTLRCDPISGHDNLYWYRRVMGKEIKFLLHFVKESKQDESGMPNNRFLAERTGGTYSTLKVQPAELEDSGVYFCASRSEYYNSPLHFGNGTRLTVT.

This clone occurred once. The rearrangement joins TRBV6-5 to TRBJ2-3; D gene unclear. The CDR3 sequence is 11 residues long. CDR1 and CDR2 (germline): MNHEY, SVGAGI. Trimming cost V 1 base and J 6 bases, with 2 bases left between them. The CDR3 protein is CASSYLDTQYF. Here the CDR3 DNA reads TGTGCCAGCAGTTACTTGGATACGCAGTATTTT.

The gene calls are TRBV30 and TRBJ1-5; D call uncertain. Germline-derived CDR1 and CDR2 are GTSNPN and SVGIG (reference sequence). V lost 0 bases, J lost 3 bases, and 6 bases lay in between. CDR3 size: 13 residues. For the CDR3, the DNA is TGTGCCTGGAGTGTGAGGATCAATCAGCCCCAGCATTTT. Translating it yields CAWSVRINQPQHF.

The chain is built from TRBV4-3 and TRBJ1-2; possible D gene TRBD1, 6 bases. The germline CDR1 and CDR2 sequences are LGHNA and YSLEER. V lost 1 base to trimming and J lost 2 bases, with 11 bases between them. The CDR3 covers 15 residues. This chain's CDR3 is CASSQGGGLNYGYTF. The CDR3 DNA sequence: TGCGCCAGCAGCCAAGGAGGGGGGCTGAACTATGGCTACACCTTC.

The chain joins TRBV6-5 to TRBJ2-7; D is undetermined. Trimming took off 8 bases at V and 7 bases at J, with 15 bases between the two ends. The CDR3 is 12 residues long. Per germline, CDR1 MNHEY and CDR2 SVGAGI. CDR3 coding DNA: TGTGCCAGCGGTAGATCGCCTGGGGAGCAGTACTTC. This sequence encodes CASGRSPGEQYF.

J is TRBJ1-1 and V is TRBV28; D gene uncertain. Germline V gene data show CDR1 as MDHEN and CDR2 as SYDVKM. This CDR3 region has 16 residues. Trimming left V 9 bases short and J 0 bases short, with 20 bases between. CDR3 residues: CASPPGGLLMNTEAFF. CDR3 coding DNA: TGTGCCAGTCCCCCCGGCGGACTACTAATGAACACTGAAGCTTTCTTT.

The rearrangement uses TRBV9 and TRBJ1-4; D gene unclear. In germline, CDR1 is SGDLS, CDR2 YYNGEE. The CDR3 extends over 13 amino acids. V was trimmed by 3 bases and J by 5 bases, leaving 8 bases between them. The CDR3 DNA reads TGTGCCAGCAGCGACCGGGCCAATGAAAAACTGTTTTTT. It translates to CASSDRANEKLFF. The whole variable domain, filled in from reference TRBV9 and TRBJ1-4, reads DSGVTQTPKHLITATGQRVTLRCSPRSGDLSVYWYQQSLDQGLQFLIQYYNGEERAKGNILERFSAQQFPDLHSELNLSSLELGDSALYFCASSDRANEKLFFGSGTQLSVL.

This clone was seen a handful of times. The rearrangement joins TRBV14 to TRBJ2-1; 7 bases are a match to TRBD1. J lost 7 bases, V lost 3 bases, and 12 bases had no gene match. Germline-derived CDR1 and CDR2 are SGHDN and FVKESK. The CDR3 is made up of 16 amino acids. CDR3 residues: CASSQGRQGLVNEQFF. The CDR3 DNA reads as TGTGCCAGCAGCCAGGGACGACAGGGCTTGGTGAATGAGCAGTTCTTC.

The rearrangement joins TRBV7-9 to TRBJ2-5; D is perhaps TRBD1 or TRBD2 (5 bases each). The DNA end is more similar to TRBJ2-7, so the J call may be wrong. Germline lookup yields CDR1 SEHNR and CDR2 FQNEAQ (reference sequence). The CDR3 runs to 14 residues. The CDR3 reads CASSRGGLSYEQYF. CDR3 in DNA: TGTGCCAGCAGCCGGGGCGGCTTATCCTACGAGCAGTACTTC.

This clone was counted a few times. J is TRBJ1-2 and V is TRBV18, with D unresolved. The ends were cut back, 10 bases at V and 2 bases at J, with 11 bases in the middle. The CDR3 has 12 amino acids. Germline V gene sequence: CDR1 KGHSH, CDR2 LQKENI. The CDR3 loop is CATQTGNYGYTF. The DNA for the CDR3 is TGTGCCACCCAAACCGGGAACTATGGCTACACCTTC.

The chain links TRBV6-1 to TRBJ2-3, with a possible D match to TRBD1 (5 bases). The V end lost 6 bases, the J end lost 2 bases, and 12 bases lay between the germline ends. Germline V gene data show CDR1 as MNHNS and CDR2 as SASEGT. This CDR3 has 14 residues. The CDR3 bases are TGTGCCAGCAGCCAGGGAATTTCCACAGATACGCAGTATTTT. Its translation: CASSQGISTDTQYF.

The DNA for the CDR3 is TGTGCCATGACTAGCGGGGGGCTCGGCACAGATACGCAGTATTTT. Its protein product is CAMTSGGLGTDTQYF. The rearrangement joins TRBV10-3 to TRBJ2-3; 13 bases fit TRBD2. The V gene's germline CDR1 is ENHRY and CDR2 SYGVKD. CDR3 length: 15 amino acids. The trim removed 9 bases at V and 1 base at J, leaving 4 bases unmatched.

The chain employs TRBV25-1 and TRBJ2-5, with TRBD2 as a possible D gene (5 bases). Germline V gene lookup returns CDR1 MGHDK and CDR2 SYGVNS. The CDR3 covers 16 residues. V was pared by 2 bases and J by 2 bases, with 15 bases between. CDR3 coding DNA: TGTGCCAGCAGTGAAAGAGCGGTCAGAGTTCAAGAGACCCAGTACTTC. Translated, it gives CASSERAVRVQETQYF.